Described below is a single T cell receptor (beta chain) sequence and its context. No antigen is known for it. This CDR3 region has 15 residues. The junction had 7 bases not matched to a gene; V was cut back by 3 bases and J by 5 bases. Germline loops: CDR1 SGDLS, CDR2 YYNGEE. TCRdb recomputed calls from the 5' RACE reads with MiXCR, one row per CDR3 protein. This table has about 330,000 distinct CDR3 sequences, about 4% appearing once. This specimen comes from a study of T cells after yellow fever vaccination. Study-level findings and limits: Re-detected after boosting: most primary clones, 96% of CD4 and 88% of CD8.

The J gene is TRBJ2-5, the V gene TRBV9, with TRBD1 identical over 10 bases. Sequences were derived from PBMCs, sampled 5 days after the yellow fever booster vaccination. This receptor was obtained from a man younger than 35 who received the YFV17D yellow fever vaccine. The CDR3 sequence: CASSGGTGVGETQYF. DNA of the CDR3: TGTGCCAGCAGCGGCGGGACAGGGGTTGGGGAGACCCAGTACTTC.